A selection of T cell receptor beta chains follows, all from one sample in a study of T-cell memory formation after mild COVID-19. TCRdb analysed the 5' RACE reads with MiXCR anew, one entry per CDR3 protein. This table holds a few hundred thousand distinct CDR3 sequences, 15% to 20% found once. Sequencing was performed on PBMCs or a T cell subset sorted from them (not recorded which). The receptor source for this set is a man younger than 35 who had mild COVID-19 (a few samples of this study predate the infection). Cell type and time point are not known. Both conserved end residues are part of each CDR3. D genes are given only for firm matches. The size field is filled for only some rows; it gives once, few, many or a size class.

cdr3_nt: TGCGCCAGCAGCCACCGGGACAGGCAGAGCTCCTACAATGAGCAGTTCTTC
cdr3_aa: CASSHRDRQSSYNEQFF
clone_size: .
d_call: TRBD1
v_call: TRBV4-1
j_call: TRBJ2-1

cdr3_nt: TGCAGCGTCGGAGGGATGTCAGAGACCCAGTACTTC
cdr3_aa: CSVGGMSETQYF
clone_size: few
d_call: .
v_call: TRBV29-1
j_call: TRBJ2-5

cdr3_nt: TGCGCCAGCAGCTCCGGGACAGGCGGCTCTGGGGCCAACGTCCTGACTTTC
cdr3_aa: CASSSGTGGSGANVLTF
clone_size: few
d_call: TRBD1
v_call: TRBV5-1
j_call: TRBJ2-6

cdr3_nt: TGTGCCAGCAGTCTCCACAGGGGTTCACCCCTCCACTTT
cdr3_aa: CASSLHRGSPLHF
clone_size: few
d_call: TRBD1
v_call: TRBV27
j_call: TRBJ1-6

cdr3_nt: TGCGCCAGCAGCCAAGATAGGAGCCCGCAGGTTGGCACTGAAGCTTTCTTT
cdr3_aa: CASSQDRSPQVGTEAFF
clone_size: many
d_call: .
v_call: TRBV4-1
j_call: TRBJ1-1

cdr3_nt: TGCGCCAGCAGCCTCGAGCGGGACCGGGGAGATACGCAGTATTTT
cdr3_aa: CASSLERDRGDTQYF
clone_size: .
d_call: TRBD2
v_call: TRBV5-1
j_call: TRBJ2-3

cdr3_nt: TGTGCCAGCAGCTTCATCTCGGGGGGAGATACGCAGTATTTT
cdr3_aa: CASSFISGGDTQYF
clone_size: few
d_call: TRBD2
v_call: TRBV7-9
j_call: TRBJ2-3

cdr3_nt: TGTGCCAGCAGCCCAACGGCGGGGCGGGAGCAGTTCTTC
cdr3_aa: CASSPTAGREQFF
clone_size: .
d_call: .
v_call: TRBV12-3/TRBV12-4
j_call: TRBJ2-1

cdr3_nt: TGCGCCAGCAGCGCAAACAGGGGATCCGGGGAGCTGTTTTTT
cdr3_aa: CASSANRGSGELFF
clone_size: many
d_call: TRBD1
v_call: TRBV5-1
j_call: TRBJ2-2

cdr3_nt: TGTGCCAGCTCACAGGGGCCCCAGGAGAACACTGAAGCTTTCTTT
cdr3_aa: CASSQGPQENTEAFF
clone_size: few
d_call: .
v_call: TRBV18
j_call: TRBJ1-1

cdr3_nt: TGTGCCAGCATCACCAGGGGGGTGGCCTATAATTCACCCCTCCACTTT
cdr3_aa: CASITRGVAYNSPLHF
clone_size: .
d_call: TRBD1
v_call: TRBV6-1
j_call: TRBJ1-6

cdr3_nt: TGCGCCAGCAGAAGGGGCTATGAGCAGTTCTTC
cdr3_aa: CASRRGYEQFF
clone_size: .
d_call: .
v_call: TRBV4-1
j_call: TRBJ2-1

cdr3_nt: TGTGCCATCAGTGATCAACTGGGTCGGAATGAGCAGTTCTTC
cdr3_aa: CAISDQLGRNEQFF
clone_size: .
d_call: .
v_call: TRBV10-3
j_call: TRBJ2-1

cdr3_nt: TGTGCCACCAGTGATTTGGGGCGGGGCTCACCCCTCCACTTT
cdr3_aa: CATSDLGRGSPLHF
clone_size: .
d_call: .
v_call: TRBV24-1
j_call: TRBJ1-6

cdr3_nt: TGTGCCAGAAGGACGGGGGGCCCTGATACAGATACGCAGTATTTT
cdr3_aa: CARRTGGPDTDTQYF
clone_size: .
d_call: .
v_call: TRBV2
j_call: TRBJ2-3

cdr3_nt: TGCGCCAGCAGCTCCCTTTCCCGCACAGATACGCAGTATTTT
cdr3_aa: CASSSLSRTDTQYF
clone_size: many
d_call: .
v_call: TRBV5-1
j_call: TRBJ2-3

cdr3_nt: TGTGCCAGCAGTGATGTGTTCAGGGAAGACTATGGCTACACCTTC
cdr3_aa: CASSDVFREDYGYTF
clone_size: .
d_call: .
v_call: TRBV6-1
j_call: TRBJ1-2

cdr3_nt: TGTGCCAGCAGCCAGTACGCCGGGACAGGGGTCGACAATGAGCAGTTCTTC
cdr3_aa: CASSQYAGTGVDNEQFF
clone_size: few
d_call: TRBD1
v_call: TRBV11-2
j_call: TRBJ2-1

cdr3_nt: TGTGCCAGCAGCCCTGTCGGGTCGAGAGACACAGATACGCAGTATTTT
cdr3_aa: CASSPVGSRDTDTQYF
clone_size: many
d_call: .
v_call: TRBV28
j_call: TRBJ2-3

cdr3_nt: TGTGCCAGCATCAAGGCGGGGGATTCACCCCTCCACTTT
cdr3_aa: CASIKAGDSPLHF
clone_size: .
d_call: .
v_call: TRBV6-2/TRBV6-3
j_call: TRBJ1-6

cdr3_nt: TGCGCCAGCAGCCCGCTGCAGATGAACACTGAAGCTTTCTTT
cdr3_aa: CASSPLQMNTEAFF
clone_size: few
d_call: .
v_call: TRBV5-1
j_call: TRBJ1-1

cdr3_nt: TGTGCCAGCCTCACCAACACTGAAGCTTTCTTT
cdr3_aa: CASLTNTEAFF
clone_size: few
d_call: .
v_call: TRBV7-8
j_call: TRBJ1-1

cdr3_nt: TGTGCCAGCAGCCCACGGACTAGCGGGAGCTTCCAAGAGACCCAGTACTTC
cdr3_aa: CASSPRTSGSFQETQYF
clone_size: many
d_call: TRBD2
v_call: TRBV7-2
j_call: TRBJ2-5

cdr3_nt: TGCAGTGCAGGGACAGGGGGGGACACCATATATTTT
cdr3_aa: CSAGTGGDTIYF
clone_size: .
d_call: TRBD1
v_call: TRBV20-1
j_call: TRBJ1-3

cdr3_nt: TGTGCCACCAGTGACCCTCGGACGGGGTCCCTAACAGATACGCAGTATTTT
cdr3_aa: CATSDPRTGSLTDTQYF
clone_size: many
d_call: .
v_call: TRBV24-1
j_call: TRBJ2-3

cdr3_nt: TGTGCCAGCAGTTACGGGCAGGTGTCCTACAATGAGCAGTTCTTC
cdr3_aa: CASSYGQVSYNEQFF
clone_size: .
d_call: .
v_call: TRBV6-6
j_call: TRBJ2-1

cdr3_nt: TGTGCCATCACCTCGAGAGAGGCATCGGGCACCGGGGAGCTGTTTTTT
cdr3_aa: CAITSREASGTGELFF
clone_size: few
d_call: .
v_call: TRBV10-3
j_call: TRBJ2-2

cdr3_nt: TGTGCCAGCAGCTTTAGGGGGTTTCCCTATGGCTACACCTTC
cdr3_aa: CASSFRGFPYGYTF
clone_size: .
d_call: .
v_call: TRBV7-2
j_call: TRBJ1-2

cdr3_nt: TGCAGTGCTAGGAAGACAGGGCGACCAGAGACCCAGTACTTC
cdr3_aa: CSARKTGRPETQYF
clone_size: .
d_call: TRBD1
v_call: TRBV20-1
j_call: TRBJ2-5

cdr3_nt: TGTGCCAGCAGTCCCTCGGGCGGGGGAGGGAACATTCAGTACTTC
cdr3_aa: CASSPSGGGGNIQYF
clone_size: .
d_call: TRBD2
v_call: TRBV12-3/TRBV12-4
j_call: TRBJ2-4

cdr3_nt: TGCGCCAGCAGCCAAGTGATCGGGGGGACTAGCACAGATACGCAGTATTTT
cdr3_aa: CASSQVIGGTSTDTQYF
clone_size: few
d_call: TRBD2
v_call: TRBV4-1
j_call: TRBJ2-3

cdr3_nt: TGTGCCAGCAGCCCGGGGGGGCTGGGAGAGACCCAGTACTTC
cdr3_aa: CASSPGGLGETQYF
clone_size: few
d_call: TRBD2
v_call: TRBV9
j_call: TRBJ2-5

cdr3_nt: TGCGCCAGCACGCAGGGAGGCACCGGGGAGCTGTTTTTT
cdr3_aa: CASTQGGTGELFF
clone_size: few
d_call: .
v_call: TRBV5-1
j_call: TRBJ2-2

cdr3_nt: TGCGCCAGCAGCCTGAAAGCTGGGACTGAAGCTTTCTTT
cdr3_aa: CASSLKAGTEAFF
clone_size: few
d_call: .
v_call: TRBV4-1
j_call: TRBJ1-1

cdr3_nt: TGTGCCAGCAGCTCCCGGGACGGAACCTACGAGCAGTACTTC
cdr3_aa: CASSSRDGTYEQYF
clone_size: .
d_call: .
v_call: TRBV7-9
j_call: TRBJ2-7

cdr3_nt: TGCAGCGTTGAGGAGGGGACTGGGTCGTACGAGCAGTACTTC
cdr3_aa: CSVEEGTGSYEQYF
clone_size: .
d_call: .
v_call: TRBV29-1
j_call: TRBJ2-7

cdr3_nt: TGTGCCAGCAGCCCCAGGGGGGTCTACTACTCTGGAAACACCATATATTTT
cdr3_aa: CASSPRGVYYSGNTIYF
clone_size: .
d_call: TRBD1
v_call: TRBV25-1
j_call: TRBJ1-3

cdr3_nt: TGTGCCACCAGCAGAGATGCCGGGGTAATGGAGGAGACCCAGTACTTC
cdr3_aa: CATSRDAGVMEETQYF
clone_size: .
d_call: .
v_call: TRBV15
j_call: TRBJ2-5

cdr3_nt: TGCGCCAGCAGCCAATGGTTACTAGCGGGGGACTACGAGCAGTACTTC
cdr3_aa: CASSQWLLAGDYEQYF
clone_size: .
d_call: TRBD2
v_call: TRBV4-3
j_call: TRBJ2-7

cdr3_nt: TGTGCCAGCAGCCCTTTTTGGACCCGGGCAGGCGGGGCTGAAGCTTTCTTT
cdr3_aa: CASSPFWTRAGGAEAFF
clone_size: .
d_call: .
v_call: TRBV3-1
j_call: TRBJ1-1

cdr3_nt: TGCGCCAGCAGCCAGCGGACTAGCGGGGACTACAATGAGCAGTTCTTC
cdr3_aa: CASSQRTSGDYNEQFF
clone_size: few
d_call: TRBD2
v_call: TRBV4-3
j_call: TRBJ2-1

cdr3_nt: TGTGCCAGCAGTTACCAGGACAGGGTAGGCGGCTACACCTTC
cdr3_aa: CASSYQDRVGGYTF
clone_size: .
d_call: TRBD1
v_call: TRBV6-2/TRBV6-3
j_call: TRBJ1-2

cdr3_nt: TGCGCCAGCAGCTTGGAACCATTGGTCACTGAAGCTTTCTTT
cdr3_aa: CASSLEPLVTEAFF
clone_size: .
d_call: .
v_call: TRBV5-1
j_call: TRBJ1-1